The entry below describes one TCR beta chain. Data came from immunoSEQ multiplex PCR; TCRdb stores just in-frame clones and leaves some out. The data show over 100,000 clones, with over 75% seen just once and about a fifth held by the top ten. Germline CDR1 SGHVS, CDR2 FQNEAQ. Deletions cut 5 bases from V and 7 bases from J, with 15 bases between. The CDR3 contains 14 residues. The data were taken from a study of T cell responses to AZD1222 COVID-19 vaccine. The input for sequencing was peripheral blood, taken on day 0 of AZD1222 vaccination. The chain is built from TRBV7-8 and TRBJ1-5, with D unresolved. This receptor was taken from an adult in good health. CDR3 loop: CASSPDLREQPQHF. CDR3 coding DNA: TGTGCCAGCAGCCCCGACCTACGGGAACAGCCCCAGCATTTT.